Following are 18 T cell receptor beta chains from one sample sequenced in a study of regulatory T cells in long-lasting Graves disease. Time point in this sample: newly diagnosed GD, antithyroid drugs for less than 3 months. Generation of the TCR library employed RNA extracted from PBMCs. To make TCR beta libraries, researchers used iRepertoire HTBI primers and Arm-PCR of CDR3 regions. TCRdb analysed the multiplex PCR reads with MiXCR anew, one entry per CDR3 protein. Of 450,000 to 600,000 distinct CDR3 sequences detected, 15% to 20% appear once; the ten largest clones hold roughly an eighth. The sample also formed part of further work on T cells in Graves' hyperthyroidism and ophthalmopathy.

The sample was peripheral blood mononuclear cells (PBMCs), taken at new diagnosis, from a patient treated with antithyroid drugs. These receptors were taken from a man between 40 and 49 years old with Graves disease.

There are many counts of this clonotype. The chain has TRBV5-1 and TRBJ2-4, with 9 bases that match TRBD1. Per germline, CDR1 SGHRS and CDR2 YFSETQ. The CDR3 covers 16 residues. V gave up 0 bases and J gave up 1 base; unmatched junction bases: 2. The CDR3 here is CASSLGDREAKNIQYF. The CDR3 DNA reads TGCGCCAGCAGCTTGGGGGACAGGGAGGCCAAAAACATTCAGTACTTC. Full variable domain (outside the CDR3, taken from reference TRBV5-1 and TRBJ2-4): KAGVTQTPRYLIKTRGQQVTLSCSPISGHRSVSWYQQTPGQGLQFLFEYFSETQRNKGNFPGRFSGRQFSNSRSEMNVSTLELGDSALYLCASSLGDREAKNIQYFGAGTRLSVL.

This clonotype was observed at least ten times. The CDR3 nucleotides are TGTGCCAGCAGCCAAAGAGGGGAGGGAGCTGAAGCTTTCTTT. Translation: CASSQRGEGAEAFF. This sequence joins TRBV3-1 and TRBJ1-1, with D perhaps matching TRBD1 (5 bases). The germline V and J ends were trimmed by 2 bases and 6 bases, with 13 bases remaining between them. Germline loops: CDR1 LGHDT, CDR2 YNNKEL (reference sequence). The CDR3 spans 14 residues.

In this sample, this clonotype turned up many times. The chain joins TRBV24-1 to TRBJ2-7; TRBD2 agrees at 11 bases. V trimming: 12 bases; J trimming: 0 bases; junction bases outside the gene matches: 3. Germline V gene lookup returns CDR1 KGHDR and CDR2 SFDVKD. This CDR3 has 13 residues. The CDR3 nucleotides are TGTGCCGCTGGGACTAGCGGCTCCTACGAGCAGTACTTC. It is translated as CAAGTSGSYEQYF.

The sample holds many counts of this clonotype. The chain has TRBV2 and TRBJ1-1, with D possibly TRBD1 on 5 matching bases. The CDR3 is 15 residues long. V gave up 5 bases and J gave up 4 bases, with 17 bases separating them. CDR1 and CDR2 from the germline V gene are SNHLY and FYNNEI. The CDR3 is CASSTPEGRTTEAFF. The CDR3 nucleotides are TGTGCCAGCAGTACCCCCGAGGGGCGGACCACTGAAGCTTTCTTT.

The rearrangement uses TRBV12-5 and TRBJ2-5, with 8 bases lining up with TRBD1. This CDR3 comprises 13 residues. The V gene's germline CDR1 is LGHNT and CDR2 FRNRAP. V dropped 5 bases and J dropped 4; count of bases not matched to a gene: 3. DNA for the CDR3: TGTGCTAGTGGTGTTGACAGGGGAGAGACCCAGTACTTC. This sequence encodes CASGVDRGETQYF.

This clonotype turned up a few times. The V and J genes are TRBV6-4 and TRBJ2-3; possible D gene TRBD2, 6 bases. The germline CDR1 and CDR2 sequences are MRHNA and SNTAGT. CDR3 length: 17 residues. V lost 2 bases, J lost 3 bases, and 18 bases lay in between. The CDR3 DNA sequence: TGTGCCAGCAGTGACACCCCGGGACTTGGAAGTACAGATACGCAGTATTTT. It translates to CASSDTPGLGSTDTQYF.

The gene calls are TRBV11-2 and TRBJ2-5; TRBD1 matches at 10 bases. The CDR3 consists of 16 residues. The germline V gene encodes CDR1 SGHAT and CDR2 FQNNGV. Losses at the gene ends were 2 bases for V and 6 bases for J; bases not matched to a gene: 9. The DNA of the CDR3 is TGTGCCAGCAGCTTAAGTCCCGGGACAGGGGAACAGACCCAGTACTTC. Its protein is CASSLSPGTGEQTQYF.

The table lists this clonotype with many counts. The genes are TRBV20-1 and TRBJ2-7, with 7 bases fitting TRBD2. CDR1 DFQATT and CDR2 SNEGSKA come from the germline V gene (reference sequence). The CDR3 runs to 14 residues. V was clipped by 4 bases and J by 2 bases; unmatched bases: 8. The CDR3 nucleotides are TGCAGTGCTAAGGGGCGGGAGCTCGCCTACGAGCAGTACTTC. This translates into CSAKGRELAYEQYF.

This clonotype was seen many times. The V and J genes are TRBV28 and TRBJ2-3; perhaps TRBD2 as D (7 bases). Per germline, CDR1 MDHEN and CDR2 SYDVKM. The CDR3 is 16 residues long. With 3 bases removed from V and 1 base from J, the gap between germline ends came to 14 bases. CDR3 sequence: CASSFQGGGGTDTQYF. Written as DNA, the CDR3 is TGTGCCAGCAGTTTCCAGGGCGGGGGCGGCACAGATACGCAGTATTTT.

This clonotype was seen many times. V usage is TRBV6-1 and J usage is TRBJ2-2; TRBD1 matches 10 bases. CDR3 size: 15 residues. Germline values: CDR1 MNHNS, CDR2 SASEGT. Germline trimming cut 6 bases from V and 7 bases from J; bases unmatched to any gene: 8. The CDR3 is CASRAGTGVDGELFF. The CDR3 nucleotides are TGTGCCAGCAGAGCCGGGACAGGGGTTGACGGGGAGCTGTTTTTT.

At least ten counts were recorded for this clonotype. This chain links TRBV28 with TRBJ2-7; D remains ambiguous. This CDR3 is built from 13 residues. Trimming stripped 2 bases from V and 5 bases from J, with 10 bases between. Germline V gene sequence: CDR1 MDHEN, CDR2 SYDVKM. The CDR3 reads CASSLVGIHEQYF. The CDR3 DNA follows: TGTGCCAGCAGTTTAGTAGGGATCCACGAGCAGTACTTC.

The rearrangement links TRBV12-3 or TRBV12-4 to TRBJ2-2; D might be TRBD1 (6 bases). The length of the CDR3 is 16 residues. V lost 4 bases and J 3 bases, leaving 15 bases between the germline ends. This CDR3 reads CASSYGQSRDTGELFF. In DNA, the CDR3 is TGTGCCAGCAGTTACGGACAGAGTCGTGACACCGGGGAGCTGTTTTTT.

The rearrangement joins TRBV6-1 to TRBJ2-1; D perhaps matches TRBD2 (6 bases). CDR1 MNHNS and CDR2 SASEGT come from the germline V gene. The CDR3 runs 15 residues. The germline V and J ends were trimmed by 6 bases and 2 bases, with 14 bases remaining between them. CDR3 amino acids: CASSPGGSPYNEQFF. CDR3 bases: TGTGCCAGCAGCCCTGGGGGGAGTCCCTACAATGAGCAGTTCTTC.

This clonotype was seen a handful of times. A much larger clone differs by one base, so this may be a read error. This chain's CDR3 is CASTPWGSEGTQYF. The CDR3 DNA reads TGTGCCAGCACCCCCTGGGGTAGCGAAGGGACCCAGTACTTC. The chain links TRBV28 to TRBJ2-3; a weak D match, TRBD2 (5 bases). The closer fit of TRBJ2-5 to the DNA end suggests the J call may be wrong. Germline loops: CDR1 MDHEN, CDR2 SYDVKM. This CDR3 spans 14 amino acids.

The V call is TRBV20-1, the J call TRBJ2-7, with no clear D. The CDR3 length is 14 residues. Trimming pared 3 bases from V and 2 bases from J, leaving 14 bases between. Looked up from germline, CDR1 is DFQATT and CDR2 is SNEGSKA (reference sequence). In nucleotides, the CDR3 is TGCAGTGCTAGCAGAACGGGTTCCCCCTACGAGCAGTACTTC. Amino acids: CSASRTGSPYEQYF.

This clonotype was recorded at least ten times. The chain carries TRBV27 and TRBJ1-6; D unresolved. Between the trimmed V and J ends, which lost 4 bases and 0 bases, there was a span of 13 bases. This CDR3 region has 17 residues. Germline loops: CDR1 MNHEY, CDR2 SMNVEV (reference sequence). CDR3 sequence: CASSSYDRSSYNSPLHF. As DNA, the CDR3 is TGTGCCAGCAGTTCCTACGACCGAAGCTCCTATAATTCACCCCTCCACTTT.

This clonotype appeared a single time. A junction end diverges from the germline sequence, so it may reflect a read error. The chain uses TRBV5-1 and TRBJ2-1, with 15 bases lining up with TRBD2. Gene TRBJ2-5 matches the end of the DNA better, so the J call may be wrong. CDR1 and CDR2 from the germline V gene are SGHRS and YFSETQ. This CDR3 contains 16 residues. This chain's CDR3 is CASSPGLAGGQEAQYF. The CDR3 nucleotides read TGCGCCAGCAGTCCCGGACTAGCGGGAGGGCAAGAGGCCCAGTACTTC.

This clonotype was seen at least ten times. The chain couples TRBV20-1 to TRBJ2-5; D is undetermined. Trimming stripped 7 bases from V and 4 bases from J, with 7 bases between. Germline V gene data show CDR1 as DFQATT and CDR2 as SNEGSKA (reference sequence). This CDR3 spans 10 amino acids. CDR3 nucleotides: TGCAGTGGCAGGCGAGAGACCCAGTACTTC. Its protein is CSGRRETQYF.